The 32 T cell receptor beta chains given below trace back to one sample, sequenced in a study of shared clonotypes between healthy human individuals. Generated by immunoSEQ multiplex PCR, the TCRdb table keeps only in-frame clones and is missing some. This table holds about 680,000 clones, around three quarters found once. Sequenced: memory CD4+ T cells sorted from blood. Documented subset: CD45RA-negative fraction. The receptors stem from a woman aged 30 to 39 in good health.

This chain connects TRBV2 to TRBJ2-5; unclear D gene. Germline loops: CDR1 SNHLY, CDR2 FYNNEI. V lost 7 bases and J 2 bases, leaving 14 bases between the germline ends. The CDR3 has 14 residues. The CDR3 DNA reads as TGTGCCAGCAACGGTCTCCGGAGTCAAGAGACCCAGTACTTC. This codes for CASNGLRSQETQYF.

This chain connects TRBV10-3 to TRBJ2-5; D unclear. Per the germline V gene, CDR1 is ENHRY and CDR2 is SYGVKD. V was pared by 1 base and J by 5 bases, with 8 bases between. The CDR3 contains 13 residues. The CDR3 loop is CAISEFYEETQYF. The CDR3 DNA is TGTGCCATCAGTGAGTTCTACGAGGAGACCCAGTACTTC.

The genes are TRBV10-3 and TRBJ1-4, with 9 bases aligning to TRBD1. CDR3 length equals 14 residues. The ends lost 3 bases at V and 8 bases at J; junction bases unmatched: 4. Looked up from germline, CDR1 is ENHRY and CDR2 is SYGVKD. The CDR3 sequence is CAISEPGQGEKLFF. CDR3 nucleotide sequence: TGTGCCATCAGTGAACCGGGACAGGGAGAAAAACTGTTTTTT.

This clone has a handful of counts. This chain links TRBV5-1 with TRBJ2-1; 9 bases agree with TRBD2. V lost 1 base and J lost 7; bases outside the gene matches: 3. CDR3 length: 14 residues. The germline V gene has CDR1 SGHRS and CDR2 YFSETQ. For the CDR3, the DNA is TGCGCCAGCAGCTTGCCTAGCGGGGTGAATGAGCAGTTCTTC. The encoded protein is CASSLPSGVNEQFF.

The chain employs TRBV7-8 and TRBJ2-7, with 9 bases fitting TRBD1. With 8 bases clipped from V and 5 bases from J, the junction kept 7 bases outside the gene matches. There are 13 residues in the CDR3. Germline V gives CDR1 SGHVS, CDR2 FQNEAQ. The CDR3 DNA sequence: TGTGCCAGCGGGACAGGGAGAATCAACGAGCAGTACTTC. Its protein is CASGTGRINEQYF.

This rearrangement joins TRBV27 to TRBJ1-2; D perhaps matches TRBD1 (5 bases). This CDR3 is built from 13 residues. V was pared by 0 bases and J by 9 bases, with 11 bases between. Germline V gene data show CDR1 as MNHEY and CDR2 as SMNVEV (reference sequence). The CDR3 coding sequence is TGTGCCAGCAGTTTATCGAAGGGGTCTCGCTACACCTTC. The encoded protein is CASSLSKGSRYTF.

The rearrangement joins TRBV7-2 to TRBJ1-2; D perhaps matches TRBD1 (5 bases). The germline V and J ends were trimmed by 4 bases and 7 bases, with 16 bases remaining between them. The CDR3 totals 14 residues. Germline-derived CDR1 and CDR2 are SGHTA and FQGNSA. CDR3 sequence (DNA): TGTGCCAGCAGCTATAGGGGTCATGGAGGTGGCTACACCTTC. As protein: CASSYRGHGGGYTF.

This clone was picked up a small number of times. CDR3 in DNA: TGTGCCAGCAGTTTTGCCCAGCGGGAGGGGAATGAGCAGTTCTTC. Its translation is CASSFAQREGNEQFF. J is TRBJ2-1 and V is TRBV28, with 10 bases matching TRBD2. The J segment lost 7 bases and the V segment lost 3 bases, leaving 6 bases of the junction unmatched. Germline V lookup: CDR1 MDHEN, CDR2 SYDVKM. CDR3 length: 15 amino acids.

In its sample, this clone was seen once. At one end, the junction sequence differs from germline, possibly due to a read error. The chain carries TRBV7-2 and TRBJ2-2, with no clear D. This CDR3 region has 16 residues. Per germline, CDR1 SGHTA and CDR2 FQGNSA. CDR3 nucleotides: TGTGCCAGCACCTTAGTGTGGGTTCCTAACACCGGGGAGCTGTTTTTT. Amino acid sequence: CASTLVWVPNTGELFF. Using reference TRBV7-2 and TRBJ2-2 for the parts outside the CDR3, the full variable domain is GAGVSQSPSNKVTEKGKDVELRCDPISGHTALYWYRQSLGQGLEFLIYFQGNSAPDKSGLPSDRFSAERTGGSVSTLTIQRTQQEDSAVYLCASTLVWVPNTGELFFGEGSRLTVL.

The chain uses TRBV7-8 and TRBJ2-5; maybe TRBD2 (5 bases). The germline gives CDR1 SGHVS, CDR2 FQNEAQ. The CDR3 totals 16 residues. V was cut by 5 bases and J by 0 bases, with 16 bases left in between. This CDR3 is CASSPRRGFYQETQYF. The DNA for the CDR3 is TGTGCCAGCAGCCCAAGACGGGGTTTCTACCAAGAGACCCAGTACTTC.

The CDR3 region has the DNA TGCGCCAGCAGCCTCCGCGGGACTTCCAGCTACAATGAGCAGTTCTTC. Amino acid sequence: CASSLRGTSSYNEQFF. This sequence joins TRBV4-1 and TRBJ2-1; weak D call: TRBD2 (6 bases). CDR1 is MGHRA, CDR2 YSYEKL, per germline. V shed 4 bases and J shed 3 bases, with 16 bases lying between them. This CDR3 is 16 amino acids long.

This sequence joins TRBV28 and TRBJ2-2; 10 bases are a match to TRBD2. The germline CDR1 and CDR2 sequences are MDHEN and SYDVKM. With V trimmed by 3 bases and J by 6 bases, 10 bases remained unmatched. This CDR3 region has 17 residues. The CDR3 loop reads CASSLLAGGSGSGELFF. CDR3 sequence (DNA): TGTGCCAGCAGTTTGTTAGCGGGAGGCTCCGGATCCGGGGAGCTGTTTTTT.

The chain carries TRBV29-1 and TRBJ2-1, with 10 nucleotides matching TRBD2. CDR1 and CDR2 (germline): SQVTM, ANQGSEA. This CDR3 is 18 amino acids long. V lost 3 bases and J lost 0; bases outside the gene matches: 11. For the CDR3, the DNA is TGCAGCGTTGATGGAGCGGGAGGGTCAATTGGCTCCTACAATGAGCAGTTCTTC. This sequence encodes CSVDGAGGSIGSYNEQFF.

V gene TRBV19 combines with J gene TRBJ1-2; D ambiguous. V was pared by 3 bases and J by 4 bases, with 15 bases between. Germline V gene lookup returns CDR1 LNHDA and CDR2 SQIVND (reference sequence). The CDR3 extends over 15 amino acids. The CDR3 region has the DNA TGTGCCAGTAGTATGTCACCGAGACCCGGCTATGGCTACACCTTC. Its translation: CASSMSPRPGYGYTF.

The sample holds one count of this clone. This CDR3 reads CASSPVLRGLNTEAFF. The CDR3 region has the DNA TGTGCCAGCAGTCCCGTCCTCCGGGGGTTGAACACTGAAGCTTTCTTT. The chain employs TRBV27 and TRBJ1-1, with D possibly matching TRBD1 (5 bases). This CDR3 contains 16 residues. CDR1 and CDR2 (germline): MNHEY, SMNVEV (reference sequence). The V and J ends lost 5 bases and 0 bases respectively, with 16 bases between them.

The V and J genes are TRBV5-1 and TRBJ2-2, with D perhaps TRBD2 (6 bases). The CDR3 extends over 16 amino acids. Trimming pared 4 bases from V and 3 bases from J, leaving 16 bases between. Germline V lookup: CDR1 SGHRS, CDR2 YFSETQ. The CDR3 protein is CASSPSQRAHTGELFF. DNA for the CDR3: TGCGCCAGCAGCCCATCCCAGCGGGCCCACACCGGGGAGCTGTTTTTT.

The chain combines TRBV30 with TRBJ2-2; 9 bases line up with TRBD2. V was clipped by 4 bases and J by 4 bases; unmatched bases: 13. This CDR3 contains 17 residues. The V gene's germline CDR1 is GTSNPN and CDR2 SVGIG (reference sequence). In nucleotides, the CDR3 is TGTGCCTGGATAGGTGGCGGGAGGGCCGTGGGCACCGGGGAGCTGTTTTTT. It specifies CAWIGGGRAVGTGELFF.

This clone was observed a few times. Other DNA variants within this sample encode the same CDR3. This sequence joins TRBV7-7 and TRBJ2-2, with D unresolved. The germline V and J ends were trimmed by 5 bases and 5 bases, with 9 bases remaining between them. The CDR3 is 13 residues long. Germline values: CDR1 SSHAT, CDR2 FNYEAQ (reference sequence). The CDR3 DNA sequence: TGTGCCAGCAGCCCCCGCCGGACCGGGGAGCTGTTTTTT. This sequence encodes CASSPRRTGELFF.

This clone was seen many times. CDR3 nucleotide sequence: TGTGCCAGCAGCTTTCTGGGCAGAGGGGCCAACGTCCTGACTTTC. It encodes CASSFLGRGANVLTF. The chain recombines TRBV5-8 with TRBJ2-6; D unresolved. In germline, CDR1 is SGHTS, CDR2 YDEGEE. V lost 2 bases and J lost 4, with 10 bases in between. The CDR3 covers 15 residues.

This clone was seen a few times. V gene TRBV11-2 combines with J gene TRBJ1-6, with D maybe TRBD1 (5 bases). Trimming took 5 bases from V and 7 from J, leaving 9 bases between them. CDR1 and CDR2 from the germline V gene are SGHAT and FQNNGV. The CDR3 length is 13 residues. The CDR3 sequence: CASSTGGNSPLHF. The CDR3 DNA sequence: TGTGCCAGCAGCACCGGGGGGAATTCACCCCTCCACTTT.

This sequence joins TRBV5-6 and TRBJ2-5, with 8 bases fitting TRBD2. From germline, CDR1 is SGHDT and CDR2 YYEEEE. CDR3 length: 16 residues. Germline trimming cut 4 bases from V and 1 base from J; bases unmatched to any gene: 9. The CDR3 region is CASSLRLAGFQETQYF. In nucleotides, the CDR3 is TGTGCCAGCAGCCTACGGCTAGCGGGTTTCCAAGAGACCCAGTACTTC.

The V call is TRBV4-2, the J call TRBJ2-5; 8 bases match TRBD2. Trimming at V came to 0 bases and at J to 4 bases, leaving 10 bases not matched to a gene. CDR1 LGHNA and CDR2 YNFKEQ come from the germline V gene. This CDR3 has 17 residues. Here the CDR3 DNA reads TGTGCCAGCAGCCAAGATGCAGGGCTAGCGGGTGGAGAGACCCAGTACTTC. This gives the protein CASSQDAGLAGGETQYF.

The rearrangement links TRBV6-5 to TRBJ1-5, with 8 nucleotides matching TRBD1. This CDR3 has 15 residues. Germline V CDR1 and CDR2: MNHEY, SVGAGI. Trimming took 6 bases from V and 0 from J; bases not matched to a gene: 4. In DNA, the CDR3 is TGTGCCAGCAGGCACAGGGGGAATAGCAATCAGCCCCAGCATTTT. Its translation is CASRHRGNSNQPQHF.

The V call is TRBV7-9, the J call TRBJ2-1, with 9 bases fitting TRBD2. V shed 5 bases, J shed 11 bases, and the junction held 13 bases outside the gene matches. This CDR3 is built from 15 residues. Germline lookup yields CDR1 SEHNR and CDR2 FQNEAQ (reference sequence). In DNA form, the CDR3 reads TGTGCCAGCAGCGGAGCGACTAGCGGCCACACCAAGCAGTTCTTC. As protein: CASSGATSGHTKQFF.

The chain has TRBV4-2 and TRBJ2-7; 9 bases align to TRBD2. The CDR3 spans 15 residues. The V gene's germline CDR1 is LGHNA and CDR2 YNFKEQ. V gave up 1 base and J gave up 3 bases; unmatched junction bases: 4. The CDR3 sequence: CASSQGGREGYEQYF. The CDR3 DNA is TGTGCCAGCAGCCAAGGAGGGCGGGAGGGCTACGAGCAGTACTTC.

The chain recombines TRBV28 with TRBJ2-7; 11 bases are a match to TRBD2. The V gene end was trimmed by 6 bases and the J gene end by 6 bases; junction bases not matched to a gene: 10. This CDR3 region has 15 residues. The germline CDR1 and CDR2 sequences are MDHEN and SYDVKM. The CDR3 nucleotides read TGTGCCAGCAGGCCAAAACTAGCGGGAGTTTTCGAGCAGTACTTC. Translation gives CASRPKLAGVFEQYF.

The gene calls are TRBV7-9 and TRBJ2-2, with D perhaps TRBD2 (5 bases). Germline V lookup: CDR1 SEHNR, CDR2 FQNEAQ (reference sequence). The CDR3 spans 17 residues. The V and J ends lost 4 bases and 2 bases respectively, with 17 bases between them. CDR3 region: CASSSQAGVRNTGELFF. The CDR3 DNA reads as TGTGCCAGCAGCTCCCAAGCCGGGGTTAGAAACACCGGGGAGCTGTTTTTT.

The chain carries TRBV5-4 and TRBJ2-7, with TRBD2 matching over 7 bases. V trimming: 3 bases; J trimming: 5 bases; junction bases outside the gene matches: 11. Per the germline V gene, CDR1 is SGHNT and CDR2 is YYREEE (reference sequence). This CDR3 is built from 15 residues. CDR3 DNA sequence: TGTGCCAGCAGCTCAATGACTAGCCCGTTTGACGAGCAGTACTTC. Translating it yields CASSSMTSPFDEQYF.

The rearrangement joins TRBV2 to TRBJ2-5; 7 nucleotides line up with TRBD2. Germline CDR1 is SNHLY and CDR2 is FYNNEI. The CDR3 has 12 residues. J gave up 4 bases and V 8 bases, and 4 bases lay outside the gene matches. CDR3 protein: CASWGGRETQYF. The DNA of the CDR3 is TGTGCCAGCTGGGGGGGTAGAGAGACCCAGTACTTC.

This chain uses TRBV27 with TRBJ1-3; D gene uncertain. V dropped 5 bases and J dropped 9 bases, with 2 bases sitting between them. Germline V gene sequence: CDR1 MNHEY, CDR2 SMNVEV (reference sequence). The CDR3 loop spans 9 amino acids. CDR3 protein: CASSPTIYF. The CDR3 DNA follows: TGTGCCAGCAGTCCCACCATATATTTT.

The rearrangement uses TRBV10-2 and TRBJ2-1; 11 positions agree with TRBD1. Trimming removed 7 bases from V and 13 bases from J; junction bases left unmatched: 6. This CDR3 region has 12 residues. CDR1 is WSHSY and CDR2 is SAAADI in the germline V gene. CDR3 coding DNA: TGCGCCAGCACGCCGAGGACAGGGGGCCAGTTCTTC. Its translation is CASTPRTGGQFF.

The chain's CDR3 is CASSLGTASGNTIYF. Here the CDR3 DNA reads TGTGCCAGCAGCTTGGGGACAGCCTCTGGAAACACCATATATTTT. The gene calls are TRBV5-4 and TRBJ1-3; D might be TRBD1 (6 bases). The CDR3 sequence is 15 residues long. Per germline, CDR1 SGHNT and CDR2 YYREEE (reference sequence). V was clipped by 0 bases and J by 0 bases, with 7 bases between them.